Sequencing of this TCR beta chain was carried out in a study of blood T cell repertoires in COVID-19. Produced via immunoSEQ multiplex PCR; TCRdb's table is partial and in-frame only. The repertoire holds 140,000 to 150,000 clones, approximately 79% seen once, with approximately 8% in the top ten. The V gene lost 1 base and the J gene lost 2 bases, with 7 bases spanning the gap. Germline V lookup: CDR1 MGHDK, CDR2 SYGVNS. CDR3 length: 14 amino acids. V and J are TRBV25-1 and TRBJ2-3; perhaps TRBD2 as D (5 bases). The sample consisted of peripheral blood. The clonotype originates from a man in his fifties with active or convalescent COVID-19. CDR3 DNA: TGTGCCAGCAGTGAATCCCGGGACACAGATACGCAGTATTTT. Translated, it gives CASSESRDTDTQYF. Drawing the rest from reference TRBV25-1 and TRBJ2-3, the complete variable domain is EADIYQTPRYLVIGTGKKITLECSQTMGHDKMYWYQQDPGMELHLIHYSYGVNSTEKGDLSSESTVSRIRTEHFPLTLESARPSHTSQYLCASSESRDTDTQYFGPGTRLTVL.